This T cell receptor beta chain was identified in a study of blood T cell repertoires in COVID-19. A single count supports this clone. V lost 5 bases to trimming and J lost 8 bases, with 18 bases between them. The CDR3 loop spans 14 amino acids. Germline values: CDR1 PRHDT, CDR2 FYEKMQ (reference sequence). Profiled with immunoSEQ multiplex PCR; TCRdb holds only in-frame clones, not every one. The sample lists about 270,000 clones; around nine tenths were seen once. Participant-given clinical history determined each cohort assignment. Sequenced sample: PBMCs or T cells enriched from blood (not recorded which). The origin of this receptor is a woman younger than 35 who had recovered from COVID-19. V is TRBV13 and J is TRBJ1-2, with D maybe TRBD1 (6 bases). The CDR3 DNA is TGTGCCAGCAGCGCGGACAGATCCGCTTGGGGCTACACCTTC. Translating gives CASSADRSAWGYTF.